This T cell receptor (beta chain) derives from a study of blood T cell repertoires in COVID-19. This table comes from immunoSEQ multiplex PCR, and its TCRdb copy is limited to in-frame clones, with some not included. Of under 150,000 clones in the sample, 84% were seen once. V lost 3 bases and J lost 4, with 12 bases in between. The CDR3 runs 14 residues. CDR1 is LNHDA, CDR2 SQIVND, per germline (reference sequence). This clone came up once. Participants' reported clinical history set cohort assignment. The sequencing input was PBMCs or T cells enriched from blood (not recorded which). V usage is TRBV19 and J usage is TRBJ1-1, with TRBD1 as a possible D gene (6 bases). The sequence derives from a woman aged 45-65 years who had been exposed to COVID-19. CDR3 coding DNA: TGTGCCAGTAGTATGCGGGGGGCAGGCACTGAAGCTTTCTTT. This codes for CASSMRGAGTEAFF.